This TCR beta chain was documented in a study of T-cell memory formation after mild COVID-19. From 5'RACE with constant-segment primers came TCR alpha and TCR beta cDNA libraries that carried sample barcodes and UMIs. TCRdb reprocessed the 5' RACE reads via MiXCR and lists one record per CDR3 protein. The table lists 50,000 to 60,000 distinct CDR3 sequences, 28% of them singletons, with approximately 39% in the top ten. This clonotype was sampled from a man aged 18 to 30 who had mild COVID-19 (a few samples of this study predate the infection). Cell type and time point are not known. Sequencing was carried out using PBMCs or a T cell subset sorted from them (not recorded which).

As DNA, the CDR3 is TGCGCCAGCAGCCCTGGCCCTAGCGTCGAGACCCAGTACTTC. This sequence encodes CASSPGPSVETQYF. The rearrangement uses TRBV4-3 and TRBJ2-5; maybe TRBD2 (6 bases). V was trimmed by 4 bases and J by 5 bases, leaving 14 bases between them. CDR1 LGHNA and CDR2 YSLEER come from the germline V gene. The length of the CDR3 is 14 residues.